Presented here are 22 T cell receptor beta chains from one specimen sequenced in a study of T cell responses to AZD1222 COVID-19 vaccine. Some clones are missing from TCRdb's copy, which holds only in-frame ones; the method was immunoSEQ multiplex PCR. The data show over 100,000 clones, around 90% seen once. The source was peripheral blood, collected on day 0 of AZD1222 vaccination. The receptors were gathered from an adult in good health.

The genes are TRBV19 and TRBJ2-2; 7 bases match TRBD1. Trimming removed 7 bases from V and 1 base from J; junction bases left unmatched: 3. This CDR3 has 14 residues. CDR1 is LNHDA, CDR2 SQIVND, per germline (reference sequence). This chain's CDR3 is CASTRDRNTGELFF. The DNA of the CDR3 is TGTGCCAGTACCCGGGACAGGAACACCGGGGAGCTGTTTTTT. Full variable domain (missing parts from reference TRBV19 and TRBJ2-2): DGGITQSPKYLFRKEGQNVTLSCEQNLNHDAMYWYRQDPGQGLRLIYYSQIVNDFQKGDIAEGYSVSREKKESFPLTVTSAQKNPTAFYLCASTRDRNTGELFFGEGSRLTVL.

The rearrangement joins TRBV6-6 to TRBJ1-2; TRBD1 might be the D (5 bases). Deletions cut 5 bases from V and 7 bases from J, with 11 bases between. From germline, CDR1 is MNHNY and CDR2 SVGAGI (reference sequence). The CDR3 spans 12 residues. The CDR3, as DNA: TGTGCCAGCAGTCGCCAGGGATCTGGCTACACCTTC. Translated, it gives CASSRQGSGYTF.

The chain recombines TRBV7-9 with TRBJ1-2; 8 bases are shared with TRBD1. This CDR3 comprises 15 residues. V lost 6 bases and J lost 0; bases outside the gene matches: 6. Germline assignment: CDR1 SEHNR and CDR2 FQNEAQ (reference sequence). The CDR3 is CASSGQGLANYGYTF. The CDR3 DNA is TGTGCCAGCAGTGGACAGGGCTTAGCTAACTATGGCTACACCTTC.

This clone was counted a single time. This chain connects TRBV5-1 to TRBJ2-5; 11 nucleotides line up with TRBD2. CDR1 and CDR2 from the germline V gene are SGHRS and YFSETQ. This CDR3 contains 16 residues. Trimming cost V 1 base and J 4 bases; bases outside gene matches: 6. The CDR3 protein is CASSLFTSGGPETQYF. Here the CDR3 DNA reads TGCGCCAGCAGCTTGTTTACTAGCGGGGGCCCAGAGACCCAGTACTTC.

The CDR3 region has the DNA TGTGCCAGCAGCTTAGTTCAGCGGGGGGGCGCAGATACGCAGTATTTT. This gives the protein CASSLVQRGGADTQYF. The gene calls are TRBV7-2 and TRBJ2-3; TRBD2 agrees at 10 bases. With 1 base clipped from V and 4 bases from J, the junction kept 5 bases outside the gene matches. Germline V CDR1 and CDR2: SGHTA, FQGNSA. This CDR3 has 16 amino acids. Full variable domain (remainder filled in from reference TRBV7-2 and TRBJ2-3): GAGVSQSPSNKVTEKGKDVELRCDPISGHTALYWYRQSLGQGLEFLIYFQGNSAPDKSGLPSDRFSAERTGGSVSTLTIQRTQQEDSAVYLCASSLVQRGGADTQYFGPGTRLTVL.

This clone was picked up a small number of times. The rearrangement joins TRBV5-1 to TRBJ1-5; D gene uncertain. There are 18 residues in the CDR3. Germline lookup yields CDR1 SGHRS and CDR2 YFSETQ. V shed 4 bases and J shed 2 bases, with 22 bases lying between them. CDR3 sequence: CASSRRVRIETGNQPQHF. The DNA for the CDR3 is TGCGCCAGCAGCCGGCGGGTCCGGATCGAAACAGGCAATCAGCCCCAGCATTTT.

The CDR3 loop is CASSLGGAMEGYTF. The CDR3 DNA reads as TGTGCCAGCAGTTTGGGGGGCGCAATGGAAGGCTACACCTTC. V is TRBV14 and J is TRBJ1-2; D may be TRBD1 (6 bases). CDR3 length: 14 residues. Trimming shortened V by 6 bases and J by 8 bases, and 19 bases separated the two germline ends. Germline loops: CDR1 SGHDN, CDR2 FVKESK.

This clone was observed a few times. The V call is TRBV5-1, the J call TRBJ1-1, with D uncertain. The CDR3 extends over 14 amino acids. V dropped 1 base and J dropped 3 bases, with 10 bases sitting between them. Germline values: CDR1 SGHRS, CDR2 YFSETQ. The CDR3 nucleotides are TGCGCCAGCAGCTTGACAGCAAGGGACACTGAAGCTTTCTTT. It codes for CASSLTARDTEAFF.

V is TRBV6-5 and J is TRBJ1-1; no firm D call. Germline V gene data show CDR1 as MNHEY and CDR2 as SVGAGI. V lost 2 bases and J lost 3, with 16 bases in between. The CDR3 covers 16 residues. The CDR3 is CASSYGLEDGDTEAFF. For the CDR3, the DNA is TGTGCCAGCAGTTACGGGCTGGAGGATGGGGACACTGAAGCTTTCTTT.

This clone was recorded once. This chain joins TRBV5-5 and TRBJ2-3; TRBD1 might be the D (5 bases). Trimming removed 2 bases at V and 2 bases at J, with 6 bases between. This CDR3 has 13 amino acids. Germline V gene data show CDR1 as SGHKS and CDR2 as YYEKEE (reference sequence). In DNA form, the CDR3 reads TGTGCCAGCAGCTTAGGACACACAGATACGCAGTATTTT. It yields the protein CASSLGHTDTQYF.

This chain joins TRBV28 and TRBJ2-1, with 9 bases fitting TRBD1. The V and J ends lost 5 bases and 9 bases, in that order; junction bases with no gene match: 8. Germline lookup yields CDR1 MDHEN and CDR2 SYDVKM. The length of the CDR3 is 14 residues. The CDR3: CASSPGTGSLEQFF. CDR3 nucleotides: TGTGCCAGCAGTCCCGGGACAGGGAGTCTTGAGCAGTTCTTC.

This chain links TRBV2 with TRBJ2-1; D gene uncertain. Germline V gene data show CDR1 as SNHLY and CDR2 as FYNNEI. The V and J ends lost 6 bases and 7 bases respectively, with 19 bases between them. The CDR3 covers 15 residues. The CDR3 nucleotides read TGTGCCAGCAGCCCCGTTGGTACACCCCCAAATGAGCAGTTCTTC. This sequence encodes CASSPVGTPPNEQFF. The variable domain in full, completed from reference TRBV2 and TRBJ2-1, reads EPEVTQTPSHQVTQMGQEVILRCVPISNHLYFYWYRQILGQKVEFLVSFYNNEISEKSEIFDDQFSVERPDGSNFTLKIRSTKLEDSAMYFCASSPVGTPPNEQFFGPGTRLTVL.

The chain recombines TRBV10-3 with TRBJ1-2, with D perhaps matching TRBD1 (5 bases). From germline, CDR1 is ENHRY and CDR2 SYGVKD. Trimming took 5 bases from V and 0 from J, leaving 7 bases between them. CDR3 size: 13 residues. The CDR3 loop is CAISRDPNYGYTF. CDR3 bases: TGTGCCATCAGTCGGGACCCTAACTATGGCTACACCTTC.

The CDR3 here is CAWSVLGQGSPLAQYF. The DNA for the CDR3 is TGTGCCTGGAGTGTACTAGGGCAGGGTTCGCCTTTGGCGCAGTATTTT. The V call is TRBV30, the J call TRBJ2-3, with D tentatively TRBD1 or TRBD2 (5 bases each). This CDR3 comprises 16 residues. V gave up 0 bases and J gave up 10 bases, with 23 bases separating them. The germline CDR1 and CDR2 sequences are GTSNPN and SVGIG (reference sequence).

This rearrangement joins TRBV12-3 or TRBV12-4 to TRBJ1-1; D gene unclear. This CDR3 contains 13 residues. The V end was cut by 10 bases, the J end by 0 bases, with 12 bases between. Here the CDR3 reads CATRANMNTEAFF. The CDR3 DNA sequence: TGTGCCACCCGAGCGAACATGAACACTGAAGCTTTCTTT.

The rearrangement links TRBV24-1 to TRBJ2-2, with a tentative D call TRBD2 (5 bases). V was cut by 4 bases and J by 0 bases, with 11 bases left in between. The CDR3 has 16 residues. CDR1 and CDR2 (germline): KGHDR, SFDVKD. The CDR3 nucleotides read TGTGCCACCAGTGAAGTCCGGGATCCGAACACCGGGGAGCTGTTTTTT. Protein sequence: CATSEVRDPNTGELFF.

The CDR3 sequence: CASSSPGQGKAGELFF. The CDR3 DNA reads TGTGCCAGCAGTTCGCCGGGACAGGGGAAGGCCGGGGAGCTGTTTTTT. J is TRBJ2-2 and V is TRBV27, with TRBD1 matching 10 bases. Losses at the gene ends were 4 bases for V and 6 bases for J; bases not matched to a gene: 8. Germline CDR1 and CDR2: MNHEY and SMNVEV (reference sequence). This CDR3 is 16 amino acids long.

The rearrangement uses TRBV2 and TRBJ1-4, with 10 bases fitting TRBD1. Germline lookup yields CDR1 SNHLY and CDR2 FYNNEI. Trimming at V came to 6 bases and at J to 10 bases, leaving 17 bases not matched to a gene. CDR3 length: 17 residues. The CDR3: CASSASRSGTGEGKLFF. CDR3 DNA sequence: TGTGCCAGCAGCGCCTCACGCTCCGGGACAGGGGAAGGAAAACTGTTTTTT.

V is TRBV30 and J is TRBJ2-5; D gene uncertain. The CDR3 covers 14 residues. The germline gives CDR1 GTSNPN, CDR2 SVGIG (reference sequence). The V end was cut by 0 bases, the J end by 3 bases, with 11 bases between. The CDR3 is CAWSVLNREETQYF. The CDR3 DNA follows: TGTGCCTGGAGTGTACTTAACAGAGAAGAGACCCAGTACTTC.

This chain links TRBV10-2 with TRBJ1-6; 8 nucleotides match TRBD1. This CDR3 is 14 amino acids long. Unmatched junction bases numbered 9, after V lost 6 bases and J lost 11 bases. CDR1 is WSHSY and CDR2 is SAAADI in the germline V gene. CDR3 DNA sequence: TGCGCCAGCAGACCGGGACAGGCTTGGGCACCCCTCCACTTT. Its translation: CASRPGQAWAPLHF.

A single count supports this clone. The CDR3 loop reads CASSLAGLTRDYGYTF. The CDR3 coding sequence is TGTGCCAGCAGCCTCGCAGGGCTCACGCGGGACTATGGCTACACCTTC. The chain joins TRBV14 to TRBJ1-2; the D gene is possibly TRBD1 (5 bases). Germline CDR1 and CDR2: SGHDN and FVKESK. V lost 4 bases to trimming and J lost 3 bases, with 18 bases between them. The CDR3 is made up of 16 amino acids. The full variable domain, rest sourced from reference TRBV14 and TRBJ1-2, is EAGVTQFPSHSVIEKGQTVTLRCDPISGHDNLYWYRRVMGKEIKFLLHFVKESKQDESGMPNNRFLAERTGGTYSTLKVQPAELEDSGVYFCASSLAGLTRDYGYTFGSGTRLTVV.

The V gene is TRBV28, the J gene TRBJ2-1, with TRBD1 identical over 10 bases. Germline CDR1 MDHEN, CDR2 SYDVKM. With 6 bases clipped from V and 9 bases from J, the junction kept 8 bases outside the gene matches. The CDR3 is 14 residues long. Written as DNA, the CDR3 is TGTGCCAGCAGGCGGGACAGGGGAACGAGTGAGCAGTTCTTC. Its protein product is CASRRDRGTSEQFF.